The 31 T cell receptor beta chains given below trace back to one sample, sequenced in a study of T and B cells in COVID-19 patients. Multiplex PCR with BIOMED2 TRB-A/B primer pools amplified TRB rearrangements. TCRdb called the multiplex PCR reads again in MiXCR, with one record for every CDR3 protein. Among under 8,500 distinct CDR3 sequences listed, less than 35% were seen once. TRB was amplified from around 230-520 ng of blood genomic DNA. The material sequenced was blood. Receptors were obtained from a human donor with active COVID-19.

In its sample, this clonotype is medium-sized. V is TRBV19 and J is TRBJ1-5; 8 bases map to TRBD1. V lost 7 bases, J lost 2 bases, and 7 bases stayed unmatched. CDR1 is LNHDA, CDR2 SQIVND, per germline (reference sequence). This CDR3 has 15 amino acids. CDR3 sequence reads: CASTTGGGGNQPQHF. DNA of the CDR3: TGTGCCAGTACCACAGGGGGAGGTGGCAATCAGCCCCAGCATTTT.

As regards this clonotype: This may be a read error, as it is one base from a much larger clone. The chain uses TRBV19 and TRBJ2-7, with unresolved D. The CDR3 covers 15 residues. The V gene lost 5 bases and the J gene lost 2 bases, with 16 bases spanning the gap. Germline lookup yields CDR1 LNHDA and CDR2 SQIVND (reference sequence). The CDR3 coding sequence is TGTGCCAGTAGTCCCCATAAAAACGAAGCCTACGAGCAGTACTTC. Protein: CASSPHKNEAYEQYF.

In its sample, this clonotype is medium-sized. The chain uses TRBV18 and TRBJ2-7, with 12 nucleotides matching TRBD1. Germline CDR1 is KGHSH and CDR2 is LQKENI. The CDR3 runs to 15 residues. J lost 7 bases, V lost 4 bases, and 8 bases had no gene match. The CDR3 loop reads CASSLAGQGANEQYF. CDR3 sequence (DNA): TGTGCCAGCTCACTTGCGGGACAGGGGGCGAATGAGCAGTACTTC.

The V gene is TRBV20-1, the J gene TRBJ2-3; TRBD2 agrees at 12 bases. From germline, CDR1 is DFQATT and CDR2 SNEGSKA (reference sequence). This CDR3 is 15 amino acids long. The V gene end was trimmed by 0 bases and the J gene end by 11 bases; junction bases not matched to a gene: 9. The CDR3 is CSARDHRSSGGEQYF. DNA of the CDR3: TGCAGTGCTAGAGATCATAGATCTAGCGGGGGGGAGCAGTATTTT.

This clonotype qualifies as medium-sized. The chain is built from TRBV29-1 and TRBJ1-5; 9 bases line up with TRBD1. The CDR3 runs 13 residues. The trim removed 7 bases at V and 7 bases at J, leaving 8 bases unmatched. The V gene's germline CDR1 is SQVTM and CDR2 ANQGSEA. The CDR3 DNA is TGCAGCGCCGCAACAGGGGGCGGGCAGCCCCAGCATTTT. Translating gives CSAATGGGQPQHF.

This chain uses TRBV6-2 or TRBV6-3 with TRBJ2-1, with 13 bases aligning to TRBD2. The CDR3 is 15 amino acids. The junction had 1 base not matched to a gene; V was cut back by 6 bases and J by 2 bases. Germline loops: CDR1 MNHEY, CDR2 SVGEGT. CDR3 loop: CASSTSGGAYNEQFF. CDR3 nucleotide sequence: TGTGCCAGCAGCACTAGCGGGGGGGCCTACAATGAGCAGTTCTTC.

This clonotype was seen a few times. The chain combines TRBV11-2 with TRBJ2-7; tentatively, D is TRBD1 (6 bases). This CDR3 has 13 amino acids. Looked up from germline, CDR1 is SGHAT and CDR2 is FQNNGV. V lost 4 bases to trimming and J lost 6 bases, with 13 bases between them. The CDR3, as DNA: TGTGCCAGCAGCTCAACAGGGCACGGCGAGCAGTACTTC. It yields the protein CASSSTGHGEQYF.

Relative to its sample, this clonotype is medium-sized (0.01 to 0.1%). This rearrangement joins TRBV29-1 to TRBJ1-2; D unclear. CDR1 and CDR2 (germline): SQVTM, ANQGSEA. The V gene lost 2 bases and the J gene lost 4 bases, with 8 bases spanning the gap. The length of the CDR3 is 12 residues. Here the CDR3 DNA reads TGCAGCGTTGAATCCCGGATCTATGGCTACACCTTC. Amino acids: CSVESRIYGYTF.

The table lists this clonotype with a few counts. The chain links TRBV6-5 to TRBJ2-5; either TRBD1 or TRBD2 may fit D (6 bases each). Trimming took off 11 bases at V and 5 bases at J, with 21 bases between the two ends. Germline V CDR1 and CDR2: MNHEY, SVGAGI. There are 14 residues in the CDR3. Written as DNA, the CDR3 is TGTGCCCTAGAGAGGGGGGTAAGGTTGGAGACCCAGTACTTC. Translating it yields CALERGVRLETQYF.

V gene TRBV12-3 or TRBV12-4 combines with J gene TRBJ2-3; weak D call: TRBD2 (7 bases). The CDR3 has 14 residues. Trimming removed 3 bases at V and 4 bases at J, with 11 bases between. CDR3: CASSFAGAPDTQYF. CDR3 DNA: TGTGCCAGCAGTTTTGCGGGGGCCCCAGATACGCAGTATTTT.

The J gene is TRBJ2-6, the V gene TRBV6-2 or TRBV6-3, with D possibly matching TRBD2 (6 bases). V lost 11 bases, J lost 4 bases, and 24 bases lay in between. The CDR3 runs to 17 residues. Germline V CDR1 and CDR2: MNHEY, SVGEGT. CDR3 loop: CAVSEGGGNTGANVLTF. CDR3 nucleotides: TGTGCCGTCAGTGAAGGTGGCGGGAACACAGGGGCCAACGTCCTGACTTTC.

The V call is TRBV6-5, the J call TRBJ2-1, with TRBD1 matching over 9 bases. CDR3 size: 14 residues. CDR1 MNHEY and CDR2 SVGAGI come from the germline V gene. The V and J ends lost 5 bases and 4 bases, in that order; junction bases with no gene match: 3. The CDR3 here is CASSRTGDYNEQFF. The CDR3 DNA sequence: TGTGCCAGCAGTCGGACAGGGGATTACAATGAGCAGTTCTTC.

By share, this clonotype ranks as medium-sized. The chain is built from TRBV29-1 and TRBJ1-1, with D maybe TRBD1 (6 bases). The CDR3 covers 13 residues. V lost 4 bases to trimming and J lost 1 base, with 10 bases between them. Germline lookup yields CDR1 SQVTM and CDR2 ANQGSEA. This CDR3 is CSVVIQGNTEAFF. The CDR3 DNA reads as TGCAGCGTTGTTATACAGGGGAACACTGAAGCTTTCTTT.

The sample holds a few counts of this clonotype. The V and J genes are TRBV19 and TRBJ1-2; D call uncertain. The CDR3 has 13 amino acids. Germline V gene sequence: CDR1 LNHDA, CDR2 SQIVND (reference sequence). The germline V and J ends were trimmed by 0 bases and 4 bases, with 6 bases remaining between them. The CDR3, as DNA: TGTGCCAGTAGTATAGAAACAGCCTATGGCTACACCTTC. Protein sequence: CASSIETAYGYTF.

By its share, this clonotype is medium-sized (0.01 to 0.1%). The chain uses TRBV5-5 and TRBJ2-7, with 7 bases lining up with TRBD1. The V and J ends lost 3 bases and 4 bases, in that order; junction bases with no gene match: 7. The CDR3 covers 14 residues. Germline V gene data show CDR1 as SGHKS and CDR2 as YYEKEE (reference sequence). The CDR3 region has the DNA TGTGCCAGCAGCTCCGACAGGGAAAAATACGAGCAGTACTTC. It is translated as CASSSDREKYEQYF. The entire variable domain, with the rest obtained from reference TRBV5-5 and TRBJ2-7, is as follows: DAGVTQSPTHLIKTRGQQVTLRCSPISGHKSVSWYQQVLGQGPQFIFQYYEKEERGRGNFPDRFSARQFPNYSSELNVNALLLGDSALYLCASSSDREKYEQYFGPGTRLTVT.

The chain recombines TRBV4-3 with TRBJ1-4, with TRBD1 identical over 8 bases. This CDR3 comprises 15 residues. The germline CDR1 and CDR2 sequences are LGHNA and YSLEER. With V trimmed by 4 bases and J by 3 bases, 4 bases remained unmatched. The CDR3 is CASSLGQGANEKLFF. In nucleotides, the CDR3 is TGCGCCAGCAGCCTCGGACAGGGAGCTAATGAAAAACTGTTTTTT.

Relative to its sample, this clonotype is medium-sized. The chain employs TRBV19 and TRBJ2-7; either TRBD1 or TRBD2 may fit D (5 bases each). The CDR3 consists of 14 residues. V was cut by 5 bases and J by 2 bases, with 13 bases left in between. Germline V gene lookup returns CDR1 LNHDA and CDR2 SQIVND (reference sequence). The CDR3, as DNA: TGTGCCAGTAGTCTCGGGACGGGGACCTACGAGCAGTACTTC. Protein: CASSLGTGTYEQYF.

Note on this clonotype: This may be a read error: a much more frequent sequence differs by one nucleotide. The chain carries TRBV27 and TRBJ2-5; 7 nucleotides match TRBD2. Germline values: CDR1 MNHEY, CDR2 SMNVEV (reference sequence). V was clipped by 7 bases and J by 5 bases; unmatched bases: 10. CDR3 length: 14 residues. CDR3 protein: CASNPAAGVETQYF. CDR3 DNA sequence: TGTGCCAGCAACCCCGCCGCGGGGGTGGAGACCCAGTACTTC.

This clonotype qualifies as medium-sized. CDR3 loop: CASSSQGSVEKLFF. In DNA form, the CDR3 reads TGTGCCAGTAGTTCACAGGGGTCAGTTGAAAAACTGTTTTTT. The chain combines TRBV19 with TRBJ1-4, with 7 nucleotides matching TRBD1. V trimming: 5 bases; J trimming: 7 bases; junction bases outside the gene matches: 7. The CDR3 runs 14 residues. The germline V gene encodes CDR1 LNHDA and CDR2 SQIVND (reference sequence).

The table lists this clonotype with a few counts. This sequence joins TRBV7-2 and TRBJ2-6; D may be TRBD1 (6 bases). The CDR3 has 16 amino acids. Germline CDR1 SGHTA, CDR2 FQGNSA. Trimming took off 3 bases at V and 2 bases at J, with 11 bases between the two ends. Here the CDR3 reads CASSFLGATGANVLTF. For the CDR3, the DNA is TGTGCCAGCAGCTTCTTGGGGGCGACTGGGGCCAACGTCCTGACTTTC.

This clonotype is labeled medium-sized. This CDR3 reads CASSYSRTGEETQYF. The CDR3 nucleotides read TGTGCCAGTAGCTATTCTCGGACAGGGGAAGAGACCCAGTACTTC. This chain connects TRBV19 to TRBJ2-5, with 9 bases aligning to TRBD1. V lost 6 bases and J lost 3; bases outside the gene matches: 8. Germline values: CDR1 LNHDA, CDR2 SQIVND (reference sequence). CDR3 size: 15 residues. Together with reference TRBV19 and TRBJ2-5, the CDR3 gives the full variable domain: DGGITQSPKYLFRKEGQNVTLSCEQNLNHDAMYWYRQDPGQGLRLIYYSQIVNDFQKGDIAEGYSVSREKKESFPLTVTSAQKNPTAFYLCASSYSRTGEETQYFGPGTRLLVL.

Within the sample, this clonotype is medium-sized. The chain recombines TRBV29-1 with TRBJ1-5; 9 bases agree with TRBD1. V dropped 6 bases and J dropped 1; count of bases not matched to a gene: 7. Germline V CDR1 and CDR2: SQVTM, ANQGSEA. There are 15 residues in the CDR3. The CDR3 region is CSVATGGNSNQPQHF. For the CDR3, the DNA is TGCAGCGTAGCTACAGGGGGCAACAGCAATCAGCCCCAGCATTTT.

This chain uses TRBV10-1 with TRBJ1-1; D remains ambiguous. In germline, CDR1 is WNHNN, CDR2 SYGVQD (reference sequence). The CDR3 spans 13 residues. The V end was cut by 3 bases, the J end by 4 bases, with 9 bases between. The CDR3 loop reads CASSEAEITEAFF. CDR3 DNA sequence: TGCGCCAGCAGTGAAGCAGAAATCACTGAAGCTTTCTTT.

For this clonotype: An end of the junction differs from the germline gene, which may be a read error. This chain connects TRBV6-1 to TRBJ1-2, with a possible D match to TRBD1 (5 bases). Germline values: CDR1 MNHNS, CDR2 SASEGT. This CDR3 comprises 17 residues. CDR3 sequence reads: CAGSYSTGATFNYGYTF. The CDR3 coding sequence is TGTGCCGGCAGTTACTCAACTGGGGCTACTTTTAACTATGGCTACACCTTC.

In regard to this clonotype: A read error may explain this, as a much larger clone is one base away. The chain is built from TRBV12-3 or TRBV12-4 and TRBJ2-5; TRBD1 matches 8 bases. This CDR3 has 13 amino acids. The junction had 3 bases not matched to a gene; V was cut back by 5 bases and J by 4 bases. The CDR3 spells CASSRTGGETQYF. The CDR3, as DNA: TGTGCCAGCAGTCGAACAGGGGGAGAGACCCAGTACTTC.

This clonotype is termed medium-sized. CDR3 region: CSSRRANQPQHF. The CDR3 DNA reads as TGCAGCTCGCGCAGGGCCAATCAGCCCCAGCATTTT. The chain links TRBV29-1 to TRBJ1-5; a possible D gene is TRBD1 (5 bases). The CDR3 consists of 12 residues. The germline V and J ends were trimmed by 8 bases and 3 bases, with 11 bases remaining between them. Germline CDR1 is SQVTM and CDR2 is ANQGSEA. Complete variable domain (other parts from reference TRBV29-1 and TRBJ1-5): SAVISQKPSRDICQRGTSLTIQCQVDSQVTMMFWYRQQPGQSLTLIATANQGSEATYESGFVIDKFPISRPNLTFSTLTVSNMSPEDSSIYLCSSRRANQPQHFGDGTRLSIL.

This clonotype is classed as medium-sized (0.01 to 0.1%). The V gene is TRBV19, the J gene TRBJ1-2, with D tentatively TRBD1 (6 bases). The CDR3 spans 13 residues. Trimming took off 7 bases at V and 0 bases at J, with 9 bases between the two ends. Germline V CDR1 and CDR2: LNHDA, SQIVND (reference sequence). The CDR3 DNA reads TGTGCCAGTACTCGGGACACTAACTATGGCTACACCTTC. Its protein is CASTRDTNYGYTF.

The V call is TRBV7-2, the J call TRBJ2-1, with a tentative D call TRBD2 (5 bases). V was clipped by 2 bases and J by 2 bases, with 13 bases between them. CDR1 and CDR2 (germline): SGHTA, FQGNSA. The CDR3 runs 16 residues. CDR3 residues: CASSLLLEETYNEQFF. CDR3 nucleotides: TGTGCCAGCAGCTTATTGTTGGAGGAGACCTACAATGAGCAGTTCTTC.

In its sample, this clonotype is medium-sized. The CDR3 DNA reads TGTGCCAGCAGCGAATTAAGAAGCACAGATACGCAGTATTTT. As protein: CASSELRSTDTQYF. V and J are TRBV6-5 and TRBJ2-3; D gene uncertain. This CDR3 comprises 14 residues. Trimming took 6 bases from V and 0 from J, leaving 10 bases between them. CDR1 is MNHEY, CDR2 SVGAGI, per germline.

As to this clonotype: Compared with germline, one end of the junction differs, possibly owing to a read error. The chain's CDR3 is CASSHTSGERYNEQFF. The CDR3 DNA is TGCGCCAGCAGCCACACGAGCGGGGAACGCTACAATGAGCAGTTCTTC. This chain links TRBV7-4 with TRBJ2-1; 7 nucleotides align to TRBD2. CDR3 length: 16 residues. Germline CDR1 is SGHVT and CDR2 is SQSDAQ. Looking up the rest from reference TRBV7-4 and TRBJ2-1 gives the full variable domain: GAGVSQSPRYKVAKRGRDVALRCDSISGHVTLYWYRQTLGQGSEVLTYSQSDAQRDKSGRPSGRFSAERPERSVSTLKIQRTEQGDSAVYLCASSHTSGERYNEQFFGPGTRLTVL.

The chain links TRBV5-1 to TRBJ2-3; perhaps TRBD1 as D (5 bases). Germline CDR1 reads SGHRS; CDR2 reads YFSETQ. Trimming cost V 0 bases and J 6 bases, with 14 bases left between them. The CDR3 sequence is 15 residues long. CDR3 residues: CASSLARQGIDTQYF. The CDR3 bases are TGCGCCAGCAGCTTGGCCAGGCAGGGAATTGATACGCAGTATTTT.